These 10 T cell receptor beta chains were all obtained from the same sample, sequenced in a study of beta chain features in type 1 diabetes. Sequenced material consisted of expressed TCRB transcripts (all of the isolated RNA was reverse transcribed). Sequencing used immunoSEQ multiplex PCR; TCRdb keeps in-frame clones, though not all of them. This sample yields 970,000 or so clones, of which 15% to 20% are seen a single time; 0.023% belongs to the top ten. The sequenced material came from naive CD4+ T cells from blood. All receptors derive from a young woman in good health.

Comments on this clone: One junction end disagrees with the germline gene, perhaps due to a read error. The chain couples TRBV7-7 to TRBJ2-3; 11 bases are a match to TRBD2. The CDR3 runs to 14 residues. Germline CDR1 is SSHAT and CDR2 is FNYEAQ (reference sequence). For the CDR3, the DNA is TGTGCTAGCAGCTCGGGACTAGCGGCAGATACGCAGTATTTT. This codes for CASSSGLAADTQYF.

The chain recombines TRBV18 with TRBJ2-1, with D possibly being TRBD1 (6 bases). Trimming took 3 bases from V and 6 from J, leaving 15 bases between them. The CDR3 consists of 15 residues. Germline V gene lookup returns CDR1 KGHSH and CDR2 LQKENI. DNA for the CDR3: TGTGCCAGCTCACCCCATCCTGGGGGCGCCAATGAGCAGTTCTTC. This codes for CASSPHPGGANEQFF.

This clone was detected only a few times. This chain uses TRBV5-4 with TRBJ2-1; no clear D gene. The germline CDR1 and CDR2 sequences are SGHNT and YYREEE (reference sequence). The V end lost 4 bases, the J end lost 0 bases, and 14 bases lay between the germline ends. The CDR3 is 16 amino acids. The chain's CDR3 is CASSARLLSSYNEQFF. CDR3 DNA: TGTGCCAGCAGCGCAAGACTCCTCAGCTCCTACAATGAGCAGTTCTTC.

This clone has a count of ten or more. The rearrangement joins TRBV4-3 to TRBJ1-2; D is ambiguous. In germline, CDR1 is LGHNA, CDR2 YSLEER. With 0 bases removed from V and 7 bases from J, the gap between germline ends came to 18 bases. CDR3 length: 16 residues. The CDR3 region is CASSQDPGRRAGGYTF. CDR3 bases: TGCGCCAGCAGCCAAGACCCCGGGCGGAGGGCTGGTGGCTACACCTTC.

The chain joins TRBV10-3 to TRBJ2-1, with 9 positions matching TRBD2. V gave up 3 bases and J gave up 6 bases; unmatched junction bases: 6. CDR1 is ENHRY and CDR2 is SYGVKD in the germline V gene. CDR3 size: 15 residues. CDR3 residues: CAISEGAGGTNEQFF. The CDR3, as DNA: TGTGCCATCAGTGAAGGAGCGGGAGGTACCAATGAGCAGTTCTTC.

The J gene is TRBJ2-1, the V gene TRBV20-1; D ambiguous. V was trimmed by 3 bases and J by 9 bases, leaving 9 bases between them. The V gene's germline CDR1 is DFQATT and CDR2 SNEGSKA (reference sequence). This CDR3 comprises 11 residues. The CDR3 sequence: CSARSGTEQFF. The CDR3 DNA sequence: TGCAGTGCTAGGTCTGGAACTGAGCAGTTCTTC.

J is TRBJ2-5 and V is TRBV7-3; 7 bases line up with TRBD2. CDR1 and CDR2 from the germline V gene are SGHTA and FQGTGA. V was clipped by 5 bases and J by 8 bases; unmatched bases: 8. The CDR3 is made up of 13 amino acids. Here the CDR3 DNA reads TGTGCCAGCAGCCCTCAGGCGGGGGACACCCAGTACTTC. Amino acids: CASSPQAGDTQYF.

This clone showed up just a few times. The CDR3 coding sequence is TGTGCCAGCAGCGTAGGATCGGCAGGGGGCTTCACTGAAGCTTTCTTT. It specifies CASSVGSAGGFTEAFF. This chain connects TRBV9 to TRBJ1-1; 8 bases line up with TRBD1. Trimming removed 0 bases from V and 4 bases from J; junction bases left unmatched: 8. Germline V lookup: CDR1 SGDLS, CDR2 YYNGEE. This CDR3 is 16 amino acids long.

CDR3 protein: CASSLGSGSNTGELFF. Written as DNA, the CDR3 is TGTGCCAGCAGCTTAGGTTCCGGCTCGAACACCGGGGAGCTGTTTTTT. This chain joins TRBV7-9 and TRBJ2-2; D ambiguous. The CDR3 loop spans 16 amino acids. V was clipped by 1 base and J by 0 bases, with 9 bases between them. In germline, CDR1 is SEHNR, CDR2 FQNEAQ (reference sequence).

This clone has just a few counts. In DNA, the CDR3 is TGCGCCAGCAGCCTCACCGATGCATCTAGCGGGAGGGATAGCACAGATACGCAGTATTTT. It encodes CASSLTDASSGRDSTDTQYF. The chain links TRBV4-1 to TRBJ2-3; 12 nucleotides agree with TRBD2. CDR1 MGHRA and CDR2 YSYEKL come from the germline V gene. The CDR3 contains 20 residues. The J segment lost 0 bases and the V segment lost 4 bases, leaving 14 bases of the junction unmatched.